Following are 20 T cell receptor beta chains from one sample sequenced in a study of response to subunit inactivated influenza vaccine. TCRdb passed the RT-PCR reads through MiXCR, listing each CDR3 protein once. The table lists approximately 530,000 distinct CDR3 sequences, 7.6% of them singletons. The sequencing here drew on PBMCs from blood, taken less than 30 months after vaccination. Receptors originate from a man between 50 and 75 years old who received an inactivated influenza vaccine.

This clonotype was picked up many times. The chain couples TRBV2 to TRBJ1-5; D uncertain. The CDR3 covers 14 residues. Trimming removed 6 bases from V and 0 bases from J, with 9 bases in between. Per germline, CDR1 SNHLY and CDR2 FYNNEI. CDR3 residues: CASRTDNSNQPQHF. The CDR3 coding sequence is TGTGCCAGCAGGACGGATAATAGCAATCAGCCCCAGCATTTT. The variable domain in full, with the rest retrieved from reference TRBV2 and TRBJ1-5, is EPEVTQTPSHQVTQMGQEVILRCVPISNHLYFYWYRQILGQKVEFLVSFYNNEISEKSEIFDDQFSVERPDGSNFTLKIRSTKLEDSAMYFCASRTDNSNQPQHFGDGTRLSIL.

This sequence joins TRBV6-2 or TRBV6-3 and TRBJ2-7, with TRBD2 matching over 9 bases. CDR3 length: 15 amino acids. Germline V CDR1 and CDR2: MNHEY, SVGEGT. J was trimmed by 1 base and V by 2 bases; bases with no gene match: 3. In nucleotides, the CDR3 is TGTGCCAGCAGTTACGGCGGGAGGGTTTCCTACGAGCAGTACTTC. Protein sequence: CASSYGGRVSYEQYF.

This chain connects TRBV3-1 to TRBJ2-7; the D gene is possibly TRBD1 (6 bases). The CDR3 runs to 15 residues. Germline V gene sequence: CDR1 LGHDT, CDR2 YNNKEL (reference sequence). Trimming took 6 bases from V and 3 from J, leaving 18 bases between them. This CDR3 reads CASSQTSGQFYEQYF. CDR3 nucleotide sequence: TGTGCCAGCAGTCAAACTTCTGGACAGTTCTACGAGCAGTACTTC.

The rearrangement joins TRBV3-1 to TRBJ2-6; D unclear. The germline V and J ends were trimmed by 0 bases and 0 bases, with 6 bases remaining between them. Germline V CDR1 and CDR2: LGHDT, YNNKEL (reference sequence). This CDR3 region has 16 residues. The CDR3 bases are TGTGCCAGCAGCCAAGAACGGAACTCTGGGGCCAACGTCCTGACTTTC. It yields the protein CASSQERNSGANVLTF.

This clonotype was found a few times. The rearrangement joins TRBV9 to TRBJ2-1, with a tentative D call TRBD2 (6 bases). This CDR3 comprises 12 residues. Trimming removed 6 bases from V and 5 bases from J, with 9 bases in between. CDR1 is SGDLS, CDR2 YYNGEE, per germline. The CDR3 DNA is TGTGCCAGCAAGGGCGGGAACAATGAGCAGTTCTTC. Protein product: CASKGGNNEQFF.

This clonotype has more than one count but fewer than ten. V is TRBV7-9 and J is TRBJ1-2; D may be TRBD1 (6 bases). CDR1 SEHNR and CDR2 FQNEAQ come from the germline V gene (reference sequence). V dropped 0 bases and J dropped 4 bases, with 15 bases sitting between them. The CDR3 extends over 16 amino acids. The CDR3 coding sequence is TGTGCCAGCAGCTTAGCGAGTCCCGAACAGGGCTATGGCTACACCTTC. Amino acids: CASSLASPEQGYGYTF.

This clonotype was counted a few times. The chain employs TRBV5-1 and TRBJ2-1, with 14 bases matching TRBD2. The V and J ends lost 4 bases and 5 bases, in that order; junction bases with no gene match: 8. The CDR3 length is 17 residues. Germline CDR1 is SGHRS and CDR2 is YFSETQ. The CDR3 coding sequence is TGCGCCAGCAGCCTCGGGACTAGCGGGAGTCCCGACAATGAGCAGTTCTTC. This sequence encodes CASSLGTSGSPDNEQFF.

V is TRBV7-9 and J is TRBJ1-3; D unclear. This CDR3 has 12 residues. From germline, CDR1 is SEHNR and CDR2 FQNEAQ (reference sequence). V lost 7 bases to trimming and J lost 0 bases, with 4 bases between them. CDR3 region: CASNPSGNTIYF. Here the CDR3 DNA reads TGTGCCAGCAACCCCTCTGGAAACACCATATATTTT.

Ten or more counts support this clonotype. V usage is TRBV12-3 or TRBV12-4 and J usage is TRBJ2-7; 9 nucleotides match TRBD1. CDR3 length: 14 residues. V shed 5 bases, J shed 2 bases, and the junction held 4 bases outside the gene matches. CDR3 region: CASSPTGGAYEQYF. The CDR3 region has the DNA TGTGCCAGCAGTCCGACAGGGGGGGCCTACGAGCAGTACTTC.

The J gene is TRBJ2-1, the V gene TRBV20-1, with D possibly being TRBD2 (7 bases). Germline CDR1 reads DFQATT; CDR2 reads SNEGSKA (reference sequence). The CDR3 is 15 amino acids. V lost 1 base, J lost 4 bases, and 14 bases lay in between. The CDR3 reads CSARAGGGAYNEQFF. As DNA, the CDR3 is TGCAGTGCTAGAGCGGGTGGGGGGGCTTACAATGAGCAGTTCTTC.

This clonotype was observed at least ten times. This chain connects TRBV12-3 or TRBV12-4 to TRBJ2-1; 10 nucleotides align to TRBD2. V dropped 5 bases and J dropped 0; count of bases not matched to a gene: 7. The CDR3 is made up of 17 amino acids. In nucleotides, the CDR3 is TGTGCCAGCAGTGACACTAGCGGGATCTTCTCCTACAATGAGCAGTTCTTC. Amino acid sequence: CASSDTSGIFSYNEQFF.

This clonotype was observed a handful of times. The CDR3 sequence: CASSFYAGLAGQETQYF. CDR3 in DNA: TGTGCCAGCAGTTTCTACGCGGGACTAGCGGGGCAAGAGACCCAGTACTTC. This chain links TRBV2 with TRBJ2-5; 13 positions match TRBD2. Germline V gene data show CDR1 as SNHLY and CDR2 as FYNNEI. The CDR3 totals 17 residues. Trimming removed 5 bases from V and 2 bases from J; junction bases left unmatched: 8.

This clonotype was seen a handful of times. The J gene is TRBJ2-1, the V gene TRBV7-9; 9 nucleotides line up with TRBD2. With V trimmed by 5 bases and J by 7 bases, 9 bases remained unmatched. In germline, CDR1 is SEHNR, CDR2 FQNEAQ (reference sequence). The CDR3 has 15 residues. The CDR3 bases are TGTGCCAGCAGCCAACCGGGACTAGCAATGAATGAGCAGTTCTTC. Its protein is CASSQPGLAMNEQFF.

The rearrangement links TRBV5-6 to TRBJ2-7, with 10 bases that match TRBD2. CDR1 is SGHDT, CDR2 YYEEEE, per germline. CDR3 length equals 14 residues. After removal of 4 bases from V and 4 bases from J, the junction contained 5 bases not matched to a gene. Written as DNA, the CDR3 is TGTGCCAGCAGCCGGACTAGCGGCTATTACGAGCAGTACTTC. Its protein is CASSRTSGYYEQYF.

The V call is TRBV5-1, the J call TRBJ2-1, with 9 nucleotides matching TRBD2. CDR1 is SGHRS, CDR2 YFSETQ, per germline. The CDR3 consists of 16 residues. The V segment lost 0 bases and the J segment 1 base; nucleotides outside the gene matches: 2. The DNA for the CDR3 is TGCGCCAGCAGCTTGGAAACTAGCGGGTCCTACAATGAGCAGTTCTTC. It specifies CASSLETSGSYNEQFF. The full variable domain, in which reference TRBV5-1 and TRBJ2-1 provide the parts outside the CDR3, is KAGVTQTPRYLIKTRGQQVTLSCSPISGHRSVSWYQQTPGQGLQFLFEYFSETQRNKGNFPGRFSGRQFSNSRSEMNVSTLELGDSALYLCASSLETSGSYNEQFFGPGTRLTVL.

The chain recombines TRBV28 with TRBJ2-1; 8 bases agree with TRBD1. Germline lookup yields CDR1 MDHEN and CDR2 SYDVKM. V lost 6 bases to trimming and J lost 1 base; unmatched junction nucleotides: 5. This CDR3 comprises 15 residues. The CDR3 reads CASRYGQGSYNEQFF. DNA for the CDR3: TGTGCCAGCAGGTACGGACAGGGTTCCTACAATGAGCAGTTCTTC.

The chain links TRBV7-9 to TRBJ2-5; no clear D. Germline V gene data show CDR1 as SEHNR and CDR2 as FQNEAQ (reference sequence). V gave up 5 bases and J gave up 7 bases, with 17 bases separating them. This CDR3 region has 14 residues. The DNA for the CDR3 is TGTGCCAGCAGCCCGGACGGCATTTACGGGACCCAGTACTTC. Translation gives CASSPDGIYGTQYF.

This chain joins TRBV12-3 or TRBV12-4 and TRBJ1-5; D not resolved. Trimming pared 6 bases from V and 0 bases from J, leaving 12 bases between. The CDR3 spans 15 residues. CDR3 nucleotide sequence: TGTGCCAGCAGCAAGGACGGAAATAGCAATCAGCCCCAGCATTTT. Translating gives CASSKDGNSNQPQHF.

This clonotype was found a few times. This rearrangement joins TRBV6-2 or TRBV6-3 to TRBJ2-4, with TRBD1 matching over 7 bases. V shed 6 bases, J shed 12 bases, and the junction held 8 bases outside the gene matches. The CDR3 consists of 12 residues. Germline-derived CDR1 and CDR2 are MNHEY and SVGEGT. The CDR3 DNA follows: TGTGCCAGCAGGCAGGGGGTACGGGCTCAGTACTTC. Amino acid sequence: CASRQGVRAQYF.

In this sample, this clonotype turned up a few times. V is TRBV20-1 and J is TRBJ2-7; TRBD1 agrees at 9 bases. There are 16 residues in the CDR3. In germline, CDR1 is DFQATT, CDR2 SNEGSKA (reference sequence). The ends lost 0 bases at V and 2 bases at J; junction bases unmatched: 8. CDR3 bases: TGCAGTGCTAGAGATTTTGGGACAGGGAGTCCCTACGAGCAGTACTTC. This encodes CSARDFGTGSPYEQYF.